The sequence of this TCR beta chain was determined in a study of control samples from healthy donors and cancer patients. With 4 bases clipped from V and 5 bases from J, the junction kept 3 bases outside the gene matches. This CDR3 region has 13 residues. The V gene's germline CDR1 is SGHDN and CDR2 FVKESK. Produced via immunoSEQ multiplex PCR; TCRdb's table is partial and in-frame only. Here the sample spans around 100,000 clones, 85% to 90% being singletons. The sequence was obtained from a man aged 30 to 39 in good health. The rearrangement joins TRBV14 to TRBJ2-5, with 8 bases identical to TRBD1. Source material: blood. CDR3 sequence (DNA): TGTGCCAGCAGCCGACAGGGGTCCGAGACCCAGTACTTC. Translating gives CASSRQGSETQYF.